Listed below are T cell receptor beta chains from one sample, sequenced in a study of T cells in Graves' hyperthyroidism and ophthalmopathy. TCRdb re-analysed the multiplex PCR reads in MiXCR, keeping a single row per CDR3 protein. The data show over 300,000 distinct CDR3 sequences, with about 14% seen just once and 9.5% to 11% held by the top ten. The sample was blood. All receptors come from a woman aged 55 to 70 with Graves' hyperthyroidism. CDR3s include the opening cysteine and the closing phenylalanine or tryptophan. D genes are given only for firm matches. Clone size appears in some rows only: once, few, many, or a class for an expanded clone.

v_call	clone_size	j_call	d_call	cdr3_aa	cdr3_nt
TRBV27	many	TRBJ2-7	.	CASSLRGGTYEQYF	TGTGCCAGCAGTTTAAGGGGGGGGACCTACGAGCAGTACTTC
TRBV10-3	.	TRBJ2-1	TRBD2	CAISGLAGTYEQFF	TGTGCCATCAGTGGACTAGCGGGGACCTACGAGCAGTTCTTC
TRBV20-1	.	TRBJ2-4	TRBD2	CSAQIGAGGANIQYF	TGCAGTGCCCAAATCGGCGCGGGGGGGGCGAACATTCAGTACTTC
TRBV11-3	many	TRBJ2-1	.	CASSLAGESDEQFF	TGTGCCAGCAGCTTAGCGGGAGAAAGCGATGAGCAGTTCTTC
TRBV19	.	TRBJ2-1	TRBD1	CASSMGGTGGNEQFF	TGTGCCAGTAGTATGGGCGGGACAGGGGGAAATGAGCAGTTCTTC
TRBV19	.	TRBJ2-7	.	CASSVTLAYEQYF	TGTGCCAGTAGTGTAACCCTAGCCTACGAGCAGTACTTC
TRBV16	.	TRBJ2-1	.	CASSQFKGYNEQFF	TGTGCCAGCAGCCAATTTAAAGGCTACAATGAGCAGTTCTTC
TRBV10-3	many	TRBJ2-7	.	CAISERGGGAAYEQYF	TGTGCCATCAGTGAGCGGGGCGGAGGGGCCGCCTACGAGCAGTACTTC
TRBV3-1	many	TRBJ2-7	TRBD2	CASSPGTSFEYVHEQYF	TGTGCCAGCAGCCCCGGGACTAGCTTCGAATACGTCCACGAGCAGTACTTC
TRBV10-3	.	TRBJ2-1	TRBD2	CAISISGRAPNEQFF	TGTGCCATCAGCATTAGCGGGAGGGCCCCCAATGAGCAGTTCTTC
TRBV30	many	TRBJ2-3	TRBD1	CAWSEGQSTDTQYF	TGTGCCTGGAGTGAGGGACAGAGCACAGATACGCAGTATTTT
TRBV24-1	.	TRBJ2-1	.	CATSDSGWGEQFF	TGTGCCACCAGTGATTCCGGGTGGGGTGAGCAGTTCTTC
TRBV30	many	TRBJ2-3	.	CAWSGPGYTQYF	TGTGCCTGGAGTGGACCTGGGTATACGCAGTATTTT
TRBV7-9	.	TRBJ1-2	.	CASSLGPQGYGYTF	TGTGCCAGCAGCTTAGGCCCACAGGGTTATGGCTACACCTTC
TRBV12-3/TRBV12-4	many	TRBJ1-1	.	CASLYVGEGNTEAFF	TGTGCCAGCCTATATGTTGGAGAGGGAAACACTGAAGCTTTCTTT
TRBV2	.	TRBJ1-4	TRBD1	CASSNLQGDFGKLFF	TGTGCCAGCAGTAACCTACAGGGGGATTTCGGAAAACTGTTTTTT
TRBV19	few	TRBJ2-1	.	CASSIVHGGRISSYNEQFF	TGTGCCAGTAGTATAGTGCACGGGGGGCGGATAAGCTCCTACAATGAGCAGTTCTTC
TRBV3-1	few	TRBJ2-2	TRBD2	CASSPRLKTSGVTDTGELFF	TGTGCCAGCAGCCCTCGACTGAAGACTAGCGGGGTTACGGACACCGGGGAGCTGTTTTTT
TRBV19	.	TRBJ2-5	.	CASSITSQETQYF	TGTGCCAGTAGTATTACGTCCCAAGAGACCCAGTACTTC
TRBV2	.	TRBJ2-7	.	CASSQHREQYF	TGTGCCAGCAGCCAACACCGCGAGCAGTACTTC
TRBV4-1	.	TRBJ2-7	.	CASSQNWMGEQYF	TGCGCCAGCAGCCAAAACTGGATGGGCGAGCAGTACTTC
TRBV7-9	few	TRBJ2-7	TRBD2	CASSLRSGSAYEQYF	TGTGCCAGCAGCTTAAGAAGCGGGAGCGCCTACGAGCAGTACTTC
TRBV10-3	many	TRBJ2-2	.	CAISEDTGELFF	TGTGCCATCAGTGAAGATACCGGGGAGCTGTTTTTT
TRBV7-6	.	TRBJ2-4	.	CASSSGPFSAKNIQYF	TGTGCCAGCAGCTCGGGTCCCTTTTCGGCCAAAAACATTCAGTACTTC
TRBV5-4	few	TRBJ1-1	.	CASSRSLNTEAFF	TGTGCCAGCAGCCGTTCTCTGAACACTGAAGCTTTCTTT
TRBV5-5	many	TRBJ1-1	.	CASITDYPRGFNTEAFF	TGTGCCAGCATCACTGACTACCCCCGAGGGTTTAACACTGAAGCTTTCTTT
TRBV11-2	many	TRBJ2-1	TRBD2	CASSSTGSSGRDNEQFF	TGTGCCAGCAGCTCCACCGGGAGTAGCGGGAGGGACAATGAGCAGTTCTTC
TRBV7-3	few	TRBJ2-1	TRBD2	CASSLSGRASYNEQFF	TGTGCCAGCAGCCTAAGCGGGAGGGCCTCCTACAATGAGCAGTTCTTC
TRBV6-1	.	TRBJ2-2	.	CASSGSGTGELFF	TGTGCCAGCAGCGGAAGTGGCACCGGGGAGCTGTTTTTT
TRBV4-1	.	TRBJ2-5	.	CASSISRVGETQYF	TGCGCCAGCAGCATCAGCCGGGTCGGAGAGACCCAGTACTTC
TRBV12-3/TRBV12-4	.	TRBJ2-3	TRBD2	CASSLDTSGSSDTQYF	TGTGCCAGCAGTTTAGATACTAGCGGGAGTTCAGATACGCAGTATTTT
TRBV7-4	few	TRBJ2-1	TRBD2	CASSVQLAGVSNEQFF	TGTGCCAGCAGCGTTCAGCTAGCGGGAGTTTCCAATGAGCAGTTCTTC
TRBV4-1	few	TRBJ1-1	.	CASSTGRVSPEAFF	TGCGCCAGCAGCACCGGTCGGGTATCTCCTGAAGCTTTCTTT
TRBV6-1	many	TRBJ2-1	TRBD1	CASRGTGGPSSYNEQFF	TGTGCCAGCAGGGGGACAGGGGGCCCGAGCTCCTACAATGAGCAGTTCTTC
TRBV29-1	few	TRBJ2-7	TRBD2	CSATSSGIKYEQYF	TGCAGCGCCACTTCTAGCGGGATAAAGTACGAGCAGTACTTC
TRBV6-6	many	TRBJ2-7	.	CASSYSVIGHSYEQYF	TGTGCCAGCAGTTACTCCGTGATAGGCCACTCCTACGAGCAGTACTTC
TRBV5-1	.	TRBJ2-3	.	CASSWGPLDTQYF	TGCGCCAGCAGCTGGGGACCCTTAGATACGCAGTATTTT
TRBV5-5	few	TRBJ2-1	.	CASSLATGDYNEQFF	TGTGCCAGCAGCTTGGCCACGGGGGACTACAATGAGCAGTTCTTC
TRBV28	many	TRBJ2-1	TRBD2	CASTSPGLAGVYNEQFF	TGTGCCAGCACTTCGCCAGGGTTAGCGGGAGTTTACAATGAGCAGTTCTTC
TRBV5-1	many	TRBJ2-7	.	CATSGSLGEQYF	TGCGCCACTTCAGGATCCCTGGGGGAGCAGTACTTC